This TCR beta chain was recorded in a study of PD-L1 blockade in urothelial cancer. Stated time point: pretreatment peripheral blood. Each patient gave between 1 and 8 samples, pretreatment and on-treatment. Assay used: immunoSEQ multiplex PCR; TCRdb lists only in-frame clones, some missing. The table has about 72,000 clones, roughly nine tenths seen once; the top ten hold more than 3.5%. CDR1 and CDR2 (germline): MNHEY, SVGAGI. The CDR3 loop spans 16 amino acids. Trimming removed 4 bases from V and 4 bases from J; junction bases left unmatched: 9. The gene calls are TRBV6-5 and TRBJ1-4; 7 positions agree with TRBD1. Specimen: PBMCs, collected around atezolizumab (anti-PD-L1) treatment. This receptor was obtained from a man between 70 and 80 years old with urothelial cancer. The CDR3 loop reads CASSSLRQGFNEKLFF. CDR3 sequence (DNA): TGTGCCAGCAGTTCCCTGAGACAGGGCTTTAATGAAAAACTGTTTTTT.